Sequencing of this T cell receptor beta chain was carried out in a study of T cell repertoires in cytomegalovirus infection. Study-level background: Matching HLA type and CMV infection were both indicated by public TCR beta signatures. Notes on the study in general: Adding up the frequency of public TCR beta families identified people who carried CMV plus the relevant HLA. Across the ex vivo response, the dominant clonotypes were HLA-C-restricted CMV-specific TCR beta clonotypes.

TCRdb processed the reads anew with MiXCR; each CDR3 protein has one entry. Of some 800,000 distinct CDR3 sequences in the sample, around a third were seen once. Trimming stripped 2 bases from V and 4 bases from J, with 15 bases between. This CDR3 region has 16 residues. The germline V gene has CDR1 ENHRY and CDR2 SYGVKD. With respect to this clonotype: Antigen: not known.

This receptor was identified in a human donor in good health (CMV status not recorded). Some clones in this sample may be carry-over from other donors' samples. The sample was cultured CD8+ T cells from PBMCs, taken from culture after CMV antigen stimulation. The chain recombines TRBV10-3 with TRBJ2-1; D is possibly TRBD1 or TRBD2 (5 bases each). CDR3 nucleotides: TGTGCCATCAGTGAGGAGGGGTCGTTGATTTACAATGAGCAGTTCTTC. Translation gives CAISEEGSLIYNEQFF.